This TCR beta chain was documented in a study of response to subunit inactivated influenza vaccine. The CDR3 length is 11 residues. CDR1 and CDR2 (germline): SGHVS, FQNEAQ. With 1 base removed from V and 10 bases from J, the gap between germline ends came to 8 bases. This clonotype has just one count. MiXCR was run by TCRdb on the RT-PCR reads, yielding one entry per CDR3 protein. This table holds about 500,000 distinct CDR3 sequences, 16% found once. The J gene is TRBJ2-7, the V gene TRBV7-8; D is undetermined. The material sequenced was CD4+ T cells sorted from PBMCs, taken 23 months after vaccination. This TCR was recovered from a man aged 50 to 69 who received an inactivated influenza vaccine. DNA for the CDR3: TGTGCCAGCAGCTTAGTCGGAGTACAGTACTTC. Translated: CASSLVGVQYF.